Presented here are 19 T cell receptor beta chains from one specimen sequenced in a study of identical twins. TCRdb used MiXCR to reprocess the 5' RACE reads, holding one entry per CDR3 protein. Of 690,000 or so distinct CDR3 sequences listed, 8.6% are singletons. This sample was shared with a second study, whose subject was yellow fever vaccine responses in identical twins.

Sequenced: PBMCs. The source is a woman aged 18-29 years in good health.

The chain recombines TRBV12-3 or TRBV12-4 with TRBJ1-5; possibly TRBD1 for D (6 bases). The V and J ends lost 1 base and 6 bases respectively, with 19 bases between them. The CDR3 consists of 17 residues. The CDR3 here is CASSLGERGRGTQPQHF. CDR3 sequence (DNA): TGTGCCAGCAGTTTAGGGGAGCGCGGAAGGGGGACTCAGCCCCAGCATTTT.

This clonotype has at least ten counts. V usage is TRBV5-1 and J usage is TRBJ2-5; D remains unclear. The V gene lost 0 bases and the J gene lost 5 bases, with 8 bases spanning the gap. The CDR3 length is 13 residues. CDR1 and CDR2 from the germline V gene are SGHRS and YFSETQ. The chain's CDR3 is CASSLEALETQYF. The CDR3 nucleotides are TGCGCCAGCAGCTTGGAGGCGTTGGAGACCCAGTACTTC.

This clonotype appeared many times. The CDR3 coding sequence is TGCAGTGCTATCAGGGCACCCGAGCAGTACTTC. It is translated as CSAIRAPEQYF. The V gene is TRBV20-1, the J gene TRBJ2-7, with D possibly being TRBD1 (5 bases). The V gene's germline CDR1 is DFQATT and CDR2 SNEGSKA (reference sequence). V lost 4 bases and J lost 6, with 10 bases in between. The CDR3 covers 11 residues.

In its sample, this clonotype was seen a few times. V usage is TRBV2 and J usage is TRBJ2-7; D is uncertain. Germline lookup yields CDR1 SNHLY and CDR2 FYNNEI. The CDR3 contains 13 residues. Trimming cost V 9 bases and J 4 bases, with 16 bases left between them. CDR3 protein: CASIRSKYYEQYF. The CDR3 bases are TGTGCCAGTATCAGGTCCAAATATTACGAGCAGTACTTC.

CDR3 protein: CSATGATNEKLFF. The CDR3 DNA reads TGCAGTGCCACAGGGGCAACTAATGAAAAACTGTTTTTT. V and J are TRBV20-1 and TRBJ1-4; 7 nucleotides line up with TRBD1. V dropped 6 bases and J dropped 0; count of bases not matched to a gene: 1. The CDR3 has 13 residues. Looked up from germline, CDR1 is DFQATT and CDR2 is SNEGSKA (reference sequence).

The chain is built from TRBV7-6 and TRBJ2-2; 11 positions match TRBD2. Germline V CDR1 and CDR2: SGHVS, FNYEAQ. The CDR3 sequence is 18 residues long. V was clipped by 5 bases and J by 0 bases; unmatched bases: 8. CDR3 sequence reads: CASSPTTSGVANTGELFF. CDR3 DNA sequence: TGTGCCAGCAGCCCGACGACTAGCGGGGTAGCGAACACCGGGGAGCTGTTTTTT.

V gene TRBV20-1 combines with J gene TRBJ2-1; D remains ambiguous. Trimming left V 3 bases short and J 7 bases short, with 13 bases between. Germline CDR1 is DFQATT and CDR2 is SNEGSKA (reference sequence). This CDR3 spans 13 amino acids. The CDR3 sequence is CSASVSDLNEQFF. The CDR3 DNA reads as TGCAGTGCTAGTGTATCCGACTTGAATGAGCAGTTCTTC.

The chain employs TRBV19 and TRBJ2-7; D call uncertain. CDR1 is LNHDA and CDR2 is SQIVND in the germline V gene (reference sequence). This CDR3 is built from 14 residues. Between the trimmed V and J ends, which lost 3 bases and 2 bases, there was a span of 11 bases. In nucleotides, the CDR3 is TGTGCCAGTAGTATTGCAGGCTCCACCTACGAGCAGTACTTC. Translated: CASSIAGSTYEQYF.

This clonotype was recorded many times. This rearrangement joins TRBV5-1 to TRBJ2-7, with a possible D match to TRBD2 (5 bases). Trimming stripped 0 bases from V and 5 bases from J, with 15 bases between. Germline CDR1 and CDR2: SGHRS and YFSETQ. The CDR3 is 15 amino acids. The CDR3 spells CASSLVEDKVHEQYF. DNA of the CDR3: TGCGCCAGCAGCTTGGTGGAGGATAAGGTACACGAGCAGTACTTC.

This clonotype was found many times. Here the CDR3 DNA reads TGTGCCAGCAGGCCCCTGGGACAGCCTAACTATGGCTACACCTTC. This encodes CASRPLGQPNYGYTF. This chain joins TRBV12-3 or TRBV12-4 and TRBJ1-2; 7 positions agree with TRBD1. V gave up 6 bases and J gave up 0 bases; unmatched junction bases: 7. The CDR3 totals 15 residues.

In this sample, this clonotype turned up a few times. The rearrangement joins TRBV7-2 to TRBJ2-7, with 8 bases identical to TRBD2. CDR1 and CDR2 from the germline V gene are SGHTA and FQGNSA. Trimming took 1 base from V and 2 from J; bases not matched to a gene: 10. This CDR3 comprises 17 residues. CDR3 residues: CASSLVGSREVTYEQYF. DNA of the CDR3: TGTGCCAGCAGCTTAGTCGGTTCGCGGGAGGTCACCTACGAGCAGTACTTC.

This clonotype was detected a few times. V gene TRBV6-2 or TRBV6-3 combines with J gene TRBJ2-1; 9 bases line up with TRBD1. Per the germline V gene, CDR1 is MNHEY and CDR2 is SVGEGT. CDR3 length equals 15 residues. Trimming at V came to 6 bases and at J to 8 bases, leaving 11 bases not matched to a gene. The chain's CDR3 is CASRRWTGARDEQFF. DNA for the CDR3: TGTGCCAGCAGGCGTTGGACAGGGGCAAGGGATGAGCAGTTCTTC.

This clonotype appeared a few times. This chain joins TRBV5-1 and TRBJ1-4; 7 nucleotides match TRBD1. Germline lookup yields CDR1 SGHRS and CDR2 YFSETQ. The CDR3 spans 14 residues. The V segment lost 3 bases and the J segment 5 bases; nucleotides outside the gene matches: 4. CDR3 sequence reads: CASSSGQENEKLFF. The CDR3 DNA follows: TGCGCCAGCAGCTCTGGACAGGAGAATGAAAAACTGTTTTTT. The whole variable domain, filled in from reference TRBV5-1 and TRBJ1-4, reads KAGVTQTPRYLIKTRGQQVTLSCSPISGHRSVSWYQQTPGQGLQFLFEYFSETQRNKGNFPGRFSGRQFSNSRSEMNVSTLELGDSALYLCASSSGQENEKLFFGSGTQLSVL.

In its sample, this clonotype was seen a few times. The rearrangement uses TRBV6-1 and TRBJ2-5; D unclear. Deletions cut 5 bases from V and 3 bases from J, with 19 bases between. CDR3 length equals 16 residues. Germline assignment: CDR1 MNHNS and CDR2 SASEGT. The CDR3 region is CASSRRGFGIEETQYF. The CDR3 DNA sequence: TGTGCCAGCAGTCGCCGTGGGTTTGGCATAGAAGAGACCCAGTACTTC.

J is TRBJ2-1 and V is TRBV9, with 8 bases lining up with TRBD2. From germline, CDR1 is SGDLS and CDR2 YYNGEE. The CDR3 totals 15 residues. The V and J ends lost 4 bases and 4 bases, in that order; junction bases with no gene match: 7. CDR3: CASSTAGDPYNEQFF. The DNA for the CDR3 is TGTGCCAGCAGCACAGCGGGGGACCCTTACAATGAGCAGTTCTTC.

The genes are TRBV3-1 and TRBJ2-5, with a possible D match to TRBD2 (6 bases). The CDR3 loop spans 15 amino acids. Trimming left V 4 bases short and J 5 bases short, with 17 bases between. The germline V gene has CDR1 LGHDT and CDR2 YNNKEL (reference sequence). CDR3 protein: CASSPMTRSAETQYF. The CDR3 coding sequence is TGTGCCAGCAGCCCCATGACTAGGAGCGCGGAGACCCAGTACTTC.

This clonotype was detected only a few times. V and J are TRBV30 and TRBJ2-3; 8 bases map to TRBD1. The CDR3 is 14 amino acids. After removal of 2 bases from V and 4 bases from J, the junction contained 5 bases not matched to a gene. CDR1 and CDR2 (germline): GTSNPN, SVGIG (reference sequence). This CDR3 reads CAWSYGQGADTQYF. The CDR3 nucleotides read TGTGCCTGGAGTTATGGACAGGGAGCAGATACGCAGTATTTT.

Only a few counts were recorded for this clonotype. The chain couples TRBV7-9 to TRBJ2-2; the match to TRBD2 covers 9 bases. V was clipped by 0 bases and J by 8 bases; unmatched bases: 10. Germline-derived CDR1 and CDR2 are SEHNR and FQNEAQ (reference sequence). This CDR3 contains 17 residues. In DNA form, the CDR3 reads TGTGCCAGCAGCTTAGCGCGTCTAGCGGGGACGGAAGGGGAGCTGTTTTTT. Protein: CASSLARLAGTEGELFF.

A few counts support this clonotype. V usage is TRBV28 and J usage is TRBJ2-7; maybe TRBD2 (6 bases). CDR1 and CDR2 (germline): MDHEN, SYDVKM. This CDR3 is built from 14 residues. Trimming pared 3 bases from V and 2 bases from J, leaving 11 bases between. CDR3 in DNA: TGTGCCAGCAGTTTCCCCACGGGGGCCTACGAGCAGTACTTC. Translating gives CASSFPTGAYEQYF.